One and the same sample provided the 21 T cell receptor beta chains below, sequenced in a study of blood T cells in healthy people across ages. Using a J-beta primer mix together with a sample-barcoded 5' primer, a second PCR was run for about 6 to 12 cycles. MiXCR, run by TCRdb on the 5' RACE reads, gives a single entry per CDR3 protein. The repertoire includes around 400,000 distinct CDR3 sequences, roughly half of them detected once, and over 40% sits in the top ten. The source material was blood. The receptors derive from a man aged 60 to 69 in good health.

Of note for this clonotype: The germline gene is not matched at one end of the junction; a read error may be the cause. This rearrangement joins TRBV18 to TRBJ1-2; D is perhaps TRBD1 (6 bases). The germline CDR1 and CDR2 sequences are KGHSH and LQKENI. The CDR3 totals 17 residues. DNA for the CDR3: TGTGCCGGCTCACCGAAAACACCTGCAGGGGAGAGAGGATGCTACACCTTC. This sequence encodes CAGSPKTPAGERGCYTF.

This clonotype was found a few times. V gene TRBV4-2 combines with J gene TRBJ2-6, with 12 bases fitting TRBD2. This CDR3 contains 18 residues. The junction had 5 bases not matched to a gene; V was cut back by 3 bases and J by 2 bases. Germline loops: CDR1 LGHNA, CDR2 YNFKEQ. CDR3 nucleotides: TGTGCCAGCAGCCAGACTAGCGGGGGCACCCCTGGGGCCAACGTCCTGACTTTC. Encoded protein: CASSQTSGGTPGANVLTF.

The CDR3 is CASISLGVSGANVLTF. The CDR3 DNA reads as TGTGCCAGCATCTCCTTGGGAGTCTCTGGGGCCAACGTCCTGACTTTC. This chain uses TRBV6-5 with TRBJ2-6, with D perhaps TRBD2 (5 bases). Germline V CDR1 and CDR2: MNHEY, SVGAGI. Trimming pared 7 bases from V and 0 bases from J, leaving 13 bases between. This CDR3 contains 16 residues.

The sample holds one count of this clonotype. J is TRBJ2-7 and V is TRBV5-6; TRBD1 agrees at 9 bases. Trimming at V came to 1 base and at J to 6 bases, leaving 2 bases not matched to a gene. CDR3 length equals 13 residues. Germline V gives CDR1 SGHDT, CDR2 YYEEEE. In DNA, the CDR3 is TGTGCCAGCAGCTTGACAGGGGGCGGCGAGCAGTACTTC. This encodes CASSLTGGGEQYF.

The chain employs TRBV19 and TRBJ2-1; unclear D gene. The V and J ends lost 6 bases and 0 bases respectively, with 15 bases between them. The CDR3 sequence is 16 residues long. CDR1 and CDR2 (germline): LNHDA, SQIVND (reference sequence). The CDR3 here is CASSVKTVFSYNEQFF. CDR3 nucleotide sequence: TGTGCCAGTAGCGTAAAAACTGTTTTCTCCTACAATGAGCAGTTCTTC.

This chain connects TRBV20-1 to TRBJ1-5; 9 bases line up with TRBD1. Germline V gene lookup returns CDR1 DFQATT and CDR2 SNEGSKA (reference sequence). This CDR3 contains 14 residues. Losses at the gene ends were 5 bases for V and 3 bases for J; bases not matched to a gene: 5. In DNA form, the CDR3 reads TGCAGTGCTTCCCGGGACAGGGCCAATCAGCCCCAGCATTTT. As protein: CSASRDRANQPQHF.

CDR3 DNA sequence: TGCAGTGCTGGGGGCTCTAGCGGGAGTTACGAGCAGTACTTC. Translation: CSAGGSSGSYEQYF. The chain joins TRBV20-1 to TRBJ2-5, with TRBD2 matching 10 bases. The DNA end lines up better with TRBJ2-7; the J call may be wrong. This CDR3 comprises 14 residues. Germline V lookup: CDR1 DFQATT, CDR2 SNEGSKA (reference sequence).

The rearrangement uses TRBV21-1 and TRBJ1-2; TRBD1 is taken as the D call from the table, unchecked against the DNA. TRBV21-1 is flagged as a pseudogene. There are 13 residues in the CDR3. The CDR3 sequence is CASGPTGHYGYTF. In DNA, the CDR3 is TGTGCCAGCGGCCCGACAGGGCACTATGGCTACACCTTC.

The rearrangement links TRBV5-6 to TRBJ2-1; 12 bases are a match to TRBD2. This CDR3 contains 15 residues. Germline V gene data show CDR1 as SGHDT and CDR2 as YYEEEE. Trimming at V came to 0 bases and at J to 9 bases, leaving 4 bases not matched to a gene. The CDR3 DNA reads as TGTGCCAGCAGCTTGGGGACTAGCGGGGCAAGTGAGCAGTTCTTC. Translation gives CASSLGTSGASEQFF.

The rearrangement links TRBV12-3 or TRBV12-4 to TRBJ2-7; D remains ambiguous. This CDR3 spans 16 amino acids. V lost 2 bases and J 2 bases, leaving 16 bases between the germline ends. The CDR3 spells CASSLLGLGSAYEQYF. The CDR3 DNA is TGTGCCAGCAGTTTATTGGGTTTGGGCAGCGCCTACGAGCAGTACTTC.

This chain uses TRBV11-2 with TRBJ2-3, with TRBD2 as a possible D gene (6 bases). The CDR3 runs to 14 residues. Trimming shortened V by 5 bases and J by 2 bases, and 11 bases separated the two germline ends. Germline loops: CDR1 SGHAT, CDR2 FQNNGV. The CDR3 nucleotides are TGTGCCAGCAGCCGCCGGGACTTCACAGATACGCAGTATTTT. This encodes CASSRRDFTDTQYF.

This chain's CDR3 is CASSLGRRTLNQPQHF. Here the CDR3 DNA reads TGTGCCAGCAGCCTGGGACGGAGGACATTAAATCAGCCCCAGCATTTT. The chain combines TRBV16 with TRBJ1-5; maybe TRBD1 (5 bases). Germline assignment: CDR1 KGHSY and CDR2 FQNENV. This CDR3 spans 16 amino acids. Trimming removed 4 bases at V and 4 bases at J, with 17 bases between. Full variable domain (rest looked up from reference TRBV16 and TRBJ1-5): GEEVAQTPKHLVRGEGQKAKLYCAPIKGHSYVFWYQQVLKNEFKFLISFQNENVFDETGMPKERFSAKCLPNSPCSLEIQATKLEDSAVYFCASSLGRRTLNQPQHFGDGTRLSIL.

V usage is TRBV28 and J usage is TRBJ2-3; 11 bases are shared with TRBD2. Trimming took 6 bases from V and 2 from J; bases not matched to a gene: 7. CDR1 is MDHEN and CDR2 is SYDVKM in the germline V gene. The CDR3 covers 16 residues. The CDR3, as DNA: TGTGCCAGCAGCTTGTCACTAGCGGGAGCCACAGATACGCAGTATTTT. Protein sequence: CASSLSLAGATDTQYF.

CDR3 sequence: CASSPPTSGKTQYF. The CDR3, as DNA: TGTGCCAGCAGCCCCCCGACTAGCGGGAAGACCCAGTACTTC. The gene calls are TRBV13 and TRBJ2-5; 11 nucleotides agree with TRBD2. The CDR3 is 14 residues long. The ends lost 5 bases at V and 6 bases at J; junction bases unmatched: 5. CDR1 is PRHDT, CDR2 FYEKMQ, per germline (reference sequence).

This clonotype was recorded at least ten times. The chain combines TRBV5-1 with TRBJ2-1; a weak D match, TRBD2 (7 bases). The CDR3 extends over 15 amino acids. V shed 4 bases and J shed 6 bases, with 17 bases lying between them. CDR1 is SGHRS and CDR2 is YFSETQ in the germline V gene. The CDR3 loop reads CASSHGGLGGNEQFF. CDR3 sequence (DNA): TGCGCCAGCAGCCACGGGGGGCTTGGGGGCAATGAGCAGTTCTTC. Supplemented by reference TRBV5-1 and TRBJ2-1, the full variable domain reads KAGVTQTPRYLIKTRGQQVTLSCSPISGHRSVSWYQQTPGQGLQFLFEYFSETQRNKGNFPGRFSGRQFSNSRSEMNVSTLELGDSALYLCASSHGGLGGNEQFFGPGTRLTVL.

The chain employs TRBV20-1 and TRBJ1-5; TRBD1 agrees at 7 bases. Germline CDR1 and CDR2: DFQATT and SNEGSKA (reference sequence). Unmatched junction bases numbered 12, after V lost 5 bases and J lost 8 bases. This CDR3 has 14 amino acids. In DNA form, the CDR3 reads TGCAGTGCTTCGAGGGGGCGCTCAATGGAGCCCCAGCATTTT. Amino acids: CSASRGRSMEPQHF.

The rearrangement links TRBV7-9 to TRBJ2-6; TRBD1 is a possible D gene (6 bases). Germline V gene data show CDR1 as SEHNR and CDR2 as FQNEAQ (reference sequence). V lost 4 bases to trimming and J lost 6 bases, with 7 bases between them. The CDR3 extends over 13 amino acids. The chain's CDR3 is CASSSGVANVLTF. DNA for the CDR3: TGTGCCAGCAGCTCAGGGGTGGCCAACGTCCTGACTTTC.

This clonotype was seen at least ten times. The chain has TRBV5-5 and TRBJ2-3, with TRBD1 matching 7 bases. This CDR3 is built from 16 residues. Germline values: CDR1 SGHKS, CDR2 YYEKEE (reference sequence). V dropped 2 bases and J dropped 0; count of bases not matched to a gene: 6. The CDR3 loop reads CASSLTGALSTDTQYF. CDR3 sequence (DNA): TGTGCCAGCAGCTTAACAGGGGCCCTTAGCACAGATACGCAGTATTTT.

The chain has TRBV7-2 and TRBJ2-3; maybe TRBD1 (6 bases). The germline CDR1 and CDR2 sequences are SGHTA and FQGNSA. The CDR3 is 15 amino acids. Trimming removed 0 bases from V and 4 bases from J, with 11 bases in between. As DNA, the CDR3 is TGTGCCAGCAGCTTAGCGGGAAAGGGGGCAGATACGCAGTATTTT. Its translation: CASSLAGKGADTQYF. Filled out from reference TRBV7-2 and TRBJ2-3, the complete variable domain reads GAGVSQSPSNKVTEKGKDVELRCDPISGHTALYWYRQSLGQGLEFLIYFQGNSAPDKSGLPSDRFSAERTGGSVSTLTIQRTQQEDSAVYLCASSLAGKGADTQYFGPGTRLTVL.

The sample holds a few counts of this clonotype. This CDR3 is CASSTTGTSGNTGELFF. In nucleotides, the CDR3 is TGCGCCAGCAGCACCACCGGGACTAGCGGGAACACCGGGGAGCTGTTTTTT. This chain uses TRBV5-1 with TRBJ2-2; 11 positions match TRBD2. Germline values: CDR1 SGHRS, CDR2 YFSETQ. Trimming removed 4 bases from V and 1 base from J; junction bases left unmatched: 6. This CDR3 region has 17 residues.

The chain couples TRBV3-1 to TRBJ2-1; weak D call: TRBD2 (6 bases). Germline lookup yields CDR1 LGHDT and CDR2 YNNKEL (reference sequence). Between the trimmed V and J ends, which lost 8 bases and 2 bases, there was a span of 10 bases. The CDR3 runs 13 residues. This chain's CDR3 is CASRSGPYNEQFF. The CDR3 nucleotides read TGTGCCAGCCGTAGCGGCCCCTACAATGAGCAGTTCTTC.